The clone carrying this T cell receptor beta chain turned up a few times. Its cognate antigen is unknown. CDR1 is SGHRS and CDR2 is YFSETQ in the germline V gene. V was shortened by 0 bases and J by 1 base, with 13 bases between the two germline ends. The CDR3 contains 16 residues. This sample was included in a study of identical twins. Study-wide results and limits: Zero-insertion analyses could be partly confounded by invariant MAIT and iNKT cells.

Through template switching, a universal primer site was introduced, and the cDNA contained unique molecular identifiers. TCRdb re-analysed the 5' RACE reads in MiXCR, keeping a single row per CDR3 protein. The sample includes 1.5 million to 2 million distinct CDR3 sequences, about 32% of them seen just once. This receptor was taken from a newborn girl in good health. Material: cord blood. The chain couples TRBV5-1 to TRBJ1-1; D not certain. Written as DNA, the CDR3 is TGCGCCAGCAGCTTGGTGGGTGGAGCGACGAACACTGAAGCTTTCTTT. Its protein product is CASSLVGGATNTEAFF.